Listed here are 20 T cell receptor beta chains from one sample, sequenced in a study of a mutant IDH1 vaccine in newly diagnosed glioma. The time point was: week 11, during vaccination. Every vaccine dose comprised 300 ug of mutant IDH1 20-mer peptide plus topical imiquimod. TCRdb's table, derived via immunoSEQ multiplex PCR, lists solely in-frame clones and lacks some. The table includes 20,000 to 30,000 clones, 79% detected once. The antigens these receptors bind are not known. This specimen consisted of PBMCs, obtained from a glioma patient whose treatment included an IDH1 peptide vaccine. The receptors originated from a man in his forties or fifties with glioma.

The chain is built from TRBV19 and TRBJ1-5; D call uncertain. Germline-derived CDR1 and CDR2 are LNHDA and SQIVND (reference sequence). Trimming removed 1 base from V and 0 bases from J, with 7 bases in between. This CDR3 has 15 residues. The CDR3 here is CASSIGQNSNQPQHF. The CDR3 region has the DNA TGTGCCAGTAGTATAGGGCAGAATAGCAATCAGCCCCAGCATTTT.

The CDR3 DNA is TGTGCCAGCAGTATCATCGGCTCTGGGGCCAACGTCCTGACTTTC. It codes for CASSIIGSGANVLTF. This chain joins TRBV7-2 and TRBJ2-6; D remains ambiguous. V lost 6 bases, J lost 0 bases, and 9 bases lay in between. This CDR3 has 15 residues. Germline CDR1 is SGHTA and CDR2 is FQGNSA.

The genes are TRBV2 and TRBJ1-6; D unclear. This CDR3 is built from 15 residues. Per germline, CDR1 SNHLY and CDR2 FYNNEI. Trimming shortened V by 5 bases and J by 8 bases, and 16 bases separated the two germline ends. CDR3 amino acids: CASSRTRGRDSPLHF. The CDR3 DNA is TGTGCCAGCAGTCGCACACGGGGTAGAGATTCACCCCTCCACTTT.

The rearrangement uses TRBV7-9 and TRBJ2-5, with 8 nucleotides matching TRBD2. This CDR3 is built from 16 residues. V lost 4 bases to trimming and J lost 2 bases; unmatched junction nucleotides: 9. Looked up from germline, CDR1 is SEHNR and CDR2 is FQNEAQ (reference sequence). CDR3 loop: CASSSGGSGTQETQYF. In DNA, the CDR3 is TGTGCCAGCAGCTCGGGGGGTAGCGGGACACAAGAGACCCAGTACTTC.

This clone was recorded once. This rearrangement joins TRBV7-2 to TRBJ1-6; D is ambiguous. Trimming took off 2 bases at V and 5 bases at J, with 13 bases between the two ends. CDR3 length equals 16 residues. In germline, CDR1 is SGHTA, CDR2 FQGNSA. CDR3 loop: CASSLIGRPDNSPLHF. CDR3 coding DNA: TGTGCCAGCAGCTTAATCGGGCGACCAGATAATTCACCCCTCCACTTT.

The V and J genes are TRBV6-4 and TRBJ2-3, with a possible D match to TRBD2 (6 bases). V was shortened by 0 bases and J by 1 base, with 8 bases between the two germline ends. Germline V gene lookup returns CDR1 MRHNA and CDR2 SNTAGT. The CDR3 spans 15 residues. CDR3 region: CASSDSWRGTDTQYF. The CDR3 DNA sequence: TGTGCCAGCAGTGACTCGTGGAGGGGCACAGATACGCAGTATTTT.

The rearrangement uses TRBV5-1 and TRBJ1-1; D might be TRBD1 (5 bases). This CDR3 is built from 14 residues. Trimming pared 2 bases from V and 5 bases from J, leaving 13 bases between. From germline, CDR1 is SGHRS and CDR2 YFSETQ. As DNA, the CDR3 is TGCGCCAGCAGCTTAGGGACGTCGGGGACTGAAGCTTTCTTT. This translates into CASSLGTSGTEAFF.

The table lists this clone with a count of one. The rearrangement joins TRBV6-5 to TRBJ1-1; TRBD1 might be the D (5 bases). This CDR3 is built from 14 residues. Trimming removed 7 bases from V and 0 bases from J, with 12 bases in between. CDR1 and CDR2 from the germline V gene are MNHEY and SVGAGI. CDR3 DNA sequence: TGTGCCAGCAAACCGGGACTGCTGAACACTGAAGCTTTCTTT. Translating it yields CASKPGLLNTEAFF.

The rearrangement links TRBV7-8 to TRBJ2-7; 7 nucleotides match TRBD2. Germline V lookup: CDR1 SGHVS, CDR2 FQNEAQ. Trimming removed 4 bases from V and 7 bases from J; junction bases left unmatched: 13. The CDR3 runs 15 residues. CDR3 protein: CASSYYQAGSGEQYF. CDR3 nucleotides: TGTGCCAGCAGCTATTATCAAGCGGGGTCGGGGGAGCAGTACTTC.

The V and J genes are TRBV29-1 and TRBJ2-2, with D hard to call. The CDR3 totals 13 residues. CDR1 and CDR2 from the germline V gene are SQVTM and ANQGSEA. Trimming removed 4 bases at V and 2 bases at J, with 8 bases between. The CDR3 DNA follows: TGCAGCGTTGCTCAAGCTAACACCGGGGAGCTGTTTTTT. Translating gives CSVAQANTGELFF.

The CDR3 bases are TGTGCCAGTAGTATGGGTACCTACGAGCAGTACTTC. Its translation: CASSMGTYEQYF. This rearrangement joins TRBV19 to TRBJ2-7; D remains ambiguous. This CDR3 contains 12 residues. CDR1 is LNHDA, CDR2 SQIVND, per germline (reference sequence). V dropped 3 bases and J dropped 2 bases, with 5 bases sitting between them.

The CDR3 reads CASSLGTGGEQYF. The CDR3 nucleotides are TGTGCCAGCAGCTTAGGCACGGGGGGCGAGCAGTACTTC. V gene TRBV7-9 combines with J gene TRBJ2-7; 7 bases agree with TRBD2. After removal of 1 base from V and 6 bases from J, the junction contained 3 bases not matched to a gene. This CDR3 is 13 amino acids long. Germline V gene lookup returns CDR1 SEHNR and CDR2 FQNEAQ (reference sequence).

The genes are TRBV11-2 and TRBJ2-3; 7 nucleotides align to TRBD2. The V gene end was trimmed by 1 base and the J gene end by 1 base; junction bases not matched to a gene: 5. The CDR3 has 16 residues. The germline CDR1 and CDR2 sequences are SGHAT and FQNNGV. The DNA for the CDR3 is TGTGCCAGCAGCTTAGGGACTAGGGGAGGCACAGATACGCAGTATTTT. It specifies CASSLGTRGGTDTQYF.

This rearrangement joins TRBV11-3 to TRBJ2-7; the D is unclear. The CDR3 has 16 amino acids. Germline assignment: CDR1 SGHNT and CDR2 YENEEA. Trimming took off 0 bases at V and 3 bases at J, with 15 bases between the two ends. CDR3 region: CASSLELTGGDYEQYV. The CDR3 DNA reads TGTGCCAGCAGCTTAGAGCTGACGGGTGGGGACTACGAGCAGTACGTC.

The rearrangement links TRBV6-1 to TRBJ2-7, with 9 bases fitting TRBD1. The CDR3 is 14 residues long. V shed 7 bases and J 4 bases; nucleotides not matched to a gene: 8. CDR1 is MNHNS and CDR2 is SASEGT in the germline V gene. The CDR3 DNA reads TGTGCCAGCATAGACCGGGACAGGGAATACGAGCAGTACGTC. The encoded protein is CASIDRDREYEQYV.

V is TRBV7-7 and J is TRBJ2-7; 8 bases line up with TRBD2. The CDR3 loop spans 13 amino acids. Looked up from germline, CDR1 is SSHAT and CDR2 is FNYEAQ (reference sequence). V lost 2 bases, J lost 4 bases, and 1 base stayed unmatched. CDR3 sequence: CASSLSGSYEQYF. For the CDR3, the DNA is TGTGCCAGCAGCTTAAGCGGGAGTTACGAGCAGTACTTC.

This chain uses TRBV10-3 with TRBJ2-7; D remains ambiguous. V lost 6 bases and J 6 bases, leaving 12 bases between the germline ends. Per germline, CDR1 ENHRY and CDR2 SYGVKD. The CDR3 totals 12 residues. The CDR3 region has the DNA TGTGCCATCAGGGCCCCGTTGGGCGAGCAGTACTTC. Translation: CAIRAPLGEQYF.

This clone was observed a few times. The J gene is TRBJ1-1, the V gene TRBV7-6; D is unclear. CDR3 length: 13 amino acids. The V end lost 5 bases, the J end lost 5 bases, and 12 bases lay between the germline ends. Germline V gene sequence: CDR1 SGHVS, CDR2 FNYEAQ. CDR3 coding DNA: TGTGCCAGCAGCCCTTTTATGGGTACTGAAGCTTTCTTT. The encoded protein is CASSPFMGTEAFF.

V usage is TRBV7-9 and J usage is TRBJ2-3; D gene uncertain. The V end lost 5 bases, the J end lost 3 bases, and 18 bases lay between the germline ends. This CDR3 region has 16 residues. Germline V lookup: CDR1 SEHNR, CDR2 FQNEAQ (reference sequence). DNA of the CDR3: TGTGCCAGCAGCCCCTTCTCCCGCGGAGATACAGATACGCAGTATTTT. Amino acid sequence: CASSPFSRGDTDTQYF.

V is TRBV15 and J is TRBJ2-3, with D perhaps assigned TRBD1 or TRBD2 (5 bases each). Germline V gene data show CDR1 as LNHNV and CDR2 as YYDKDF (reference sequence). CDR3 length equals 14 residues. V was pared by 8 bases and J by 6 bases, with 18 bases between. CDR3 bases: TGTGCCACCTCCCGGTCCGGGGCATCTGATACGCAGTATTTT. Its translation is CATSRSGASDTQYF.